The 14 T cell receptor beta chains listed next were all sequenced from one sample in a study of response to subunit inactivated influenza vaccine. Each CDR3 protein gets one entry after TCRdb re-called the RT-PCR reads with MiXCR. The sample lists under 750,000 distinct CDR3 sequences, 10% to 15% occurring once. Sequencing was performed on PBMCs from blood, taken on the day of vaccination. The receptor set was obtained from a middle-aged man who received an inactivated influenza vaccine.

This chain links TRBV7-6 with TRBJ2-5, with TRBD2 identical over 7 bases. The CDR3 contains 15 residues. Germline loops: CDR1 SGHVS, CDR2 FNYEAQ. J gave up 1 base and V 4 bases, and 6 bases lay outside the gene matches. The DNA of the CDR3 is TGTGCCAGCAGCTGGGCCCAGCGGGGCCAAGAGACCCAGTACTTC. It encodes CASSWAQRGQETQYF.

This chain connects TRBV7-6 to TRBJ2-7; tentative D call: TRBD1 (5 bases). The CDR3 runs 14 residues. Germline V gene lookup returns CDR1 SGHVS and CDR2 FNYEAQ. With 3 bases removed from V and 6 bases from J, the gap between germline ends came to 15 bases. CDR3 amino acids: CASSFESTGPEQYF. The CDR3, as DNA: TGTGCCAGCAGCTTTGAGAGTACAGGTCCCGAGCAGTACTTC.

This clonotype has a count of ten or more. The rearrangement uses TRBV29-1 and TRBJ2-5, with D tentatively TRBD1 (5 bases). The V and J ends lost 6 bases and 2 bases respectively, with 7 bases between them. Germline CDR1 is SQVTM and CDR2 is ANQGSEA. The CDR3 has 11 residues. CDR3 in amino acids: CSVRQQETQYF. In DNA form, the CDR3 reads TGCAGCGTAAGACAGCAAGAGACCCAGTACTTC.

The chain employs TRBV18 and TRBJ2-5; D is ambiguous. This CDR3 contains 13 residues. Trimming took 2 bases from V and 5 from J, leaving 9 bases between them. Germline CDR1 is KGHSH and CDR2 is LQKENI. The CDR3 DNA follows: TGTGCCAGCTCACCAGGAGCACACGAGACCCAGTACTTC. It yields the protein CASSPGAHETQYF. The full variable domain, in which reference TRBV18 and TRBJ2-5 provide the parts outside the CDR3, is NAGVMQNPRHLVRRRGQEARLRCSPMKGHSHVYWYRQLPEEGLKFMVYLQKENIIDESGMPKERFSAEFPKEGPSILRIQQVVRGDSAAYFCASSPGAHETQYFGPGTRLLVL.

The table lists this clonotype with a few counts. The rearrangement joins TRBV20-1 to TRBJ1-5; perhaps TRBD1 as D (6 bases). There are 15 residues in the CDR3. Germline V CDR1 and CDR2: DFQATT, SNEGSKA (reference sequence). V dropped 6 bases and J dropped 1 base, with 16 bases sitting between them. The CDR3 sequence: CSARTAGGSNQPQHF. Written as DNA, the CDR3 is TGCAGTGCCAGGACAGCGGGAGGCAGCAATCAGCCCCAGCATTTT.

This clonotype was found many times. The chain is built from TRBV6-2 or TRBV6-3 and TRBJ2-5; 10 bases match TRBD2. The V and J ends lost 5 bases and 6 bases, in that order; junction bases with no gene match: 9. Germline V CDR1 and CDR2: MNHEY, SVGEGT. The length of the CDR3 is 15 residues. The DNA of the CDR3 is TGTGCCAGCAGTGGGGGACTAGCGACAAGGAAGACCCAGTACTTC. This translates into CASSGGLATRKTQYF.

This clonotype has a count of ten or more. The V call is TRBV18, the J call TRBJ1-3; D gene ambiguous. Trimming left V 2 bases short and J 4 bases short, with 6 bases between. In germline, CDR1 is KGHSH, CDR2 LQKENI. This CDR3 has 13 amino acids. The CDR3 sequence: CASSPEGGNTIYF. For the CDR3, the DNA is TGTGCCAGCTCACCAGAAGGGGGAAACACCATATATTTT.

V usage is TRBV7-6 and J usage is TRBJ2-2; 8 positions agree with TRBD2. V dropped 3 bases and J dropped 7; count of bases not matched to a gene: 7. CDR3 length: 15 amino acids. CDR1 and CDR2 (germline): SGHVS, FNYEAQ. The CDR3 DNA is TGTGCCAGCAGCTTGGTTGCGGGAGGCGACGGGGAGCTGTTTTTT. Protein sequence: CASSLVAGGDGELFF.

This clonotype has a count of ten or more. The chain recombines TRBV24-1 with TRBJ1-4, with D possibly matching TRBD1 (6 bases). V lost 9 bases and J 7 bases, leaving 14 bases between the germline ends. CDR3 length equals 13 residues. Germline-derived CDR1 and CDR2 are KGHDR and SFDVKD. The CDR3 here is CATATGDGEKLFF. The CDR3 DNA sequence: TGTGCCACCGCGACAGGAGATGGTGAAAAACTGTTTTTT.

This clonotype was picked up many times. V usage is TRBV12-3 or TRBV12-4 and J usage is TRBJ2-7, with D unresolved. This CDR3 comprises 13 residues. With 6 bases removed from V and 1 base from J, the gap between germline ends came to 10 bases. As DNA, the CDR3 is TGTGCCAGCAGGGCCTCCGGGTCCTACGAGCAGTACTTC. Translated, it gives CASRASGSYEQYF.

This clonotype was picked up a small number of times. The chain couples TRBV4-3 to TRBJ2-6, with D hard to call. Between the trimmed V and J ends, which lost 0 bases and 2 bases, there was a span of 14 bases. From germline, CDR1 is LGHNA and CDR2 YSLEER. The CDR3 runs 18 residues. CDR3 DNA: TGCGCCAGCAGCCAAGAACTGGGCAGGTTAGCTGGGGCCAACGTCCTGACTTTC. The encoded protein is CASSQELGRLAGANVLTF.

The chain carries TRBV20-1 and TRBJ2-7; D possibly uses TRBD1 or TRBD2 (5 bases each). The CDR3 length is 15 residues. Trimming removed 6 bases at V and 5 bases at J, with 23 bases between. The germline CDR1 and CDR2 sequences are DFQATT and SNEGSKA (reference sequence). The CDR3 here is CSARDPRSILNEQYF. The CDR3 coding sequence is TGCAGTGCCCGGGACCCTCGGAGCATTTTGAACGAGCAGTACTTC.

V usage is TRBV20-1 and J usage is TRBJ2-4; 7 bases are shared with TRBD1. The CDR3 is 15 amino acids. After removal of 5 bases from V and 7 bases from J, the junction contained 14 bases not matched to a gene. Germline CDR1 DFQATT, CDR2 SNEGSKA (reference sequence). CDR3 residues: CSAPQQGFVRNIQYF. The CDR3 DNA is TGCAGTGCTCCCCAACAGGGGTTTGTTAGGAACATTCAGTACTTC.

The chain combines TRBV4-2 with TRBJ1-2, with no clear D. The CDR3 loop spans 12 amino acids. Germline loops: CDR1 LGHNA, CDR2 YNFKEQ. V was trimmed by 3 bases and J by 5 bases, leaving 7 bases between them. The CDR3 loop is CASSQDQYGYTF. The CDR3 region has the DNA TGTGCCAGCAGCCAGGACCAGTATGGCTACACCTTC.